The clone carrying this T cell receptor beta chain has a count of ten or more. The definition of stable Graves' hyperthyroidism was no ophthalmopathy progression within 18 months. The sample comes from a study of T cells in Graves' hyperthyroidism and ophthalmopathy. It was RNA transcripts that yielded the amplified TCR beta CDR3 regions. A set of HTBI primers served as the primers for a first-round RT-PCR of the TCR CDR3. MiXCR, run by TCRdb on the multiplex PCR reads, gives a single entry per CDR3 protein. In the table there are under 650,000 distinct CDR3 sequences, around 15% of which are singletons. CDR1 LGHDT and CDR2 YNNKEL come from the germline V gene (reference sequence). V shed 4 bases, J shed 9 bases, and the junction held 10 bases outside the gene matches. The CDR3 covers 16 residues.

The chain links TRBV3-1 to TRBJ2-1; TRBD2 matches at 12 bases. Source material: blood. This receptor was taken from a woman younger than 45 with Graves' hyperthyroidism. The CDR3 nucleotides are TGTGCCAGCAGCCCGACTCTAGCGGGAGGGCCTCCTGAGCAGTTCTTC. Its translation: CASSPTLAGGPPEQFF.